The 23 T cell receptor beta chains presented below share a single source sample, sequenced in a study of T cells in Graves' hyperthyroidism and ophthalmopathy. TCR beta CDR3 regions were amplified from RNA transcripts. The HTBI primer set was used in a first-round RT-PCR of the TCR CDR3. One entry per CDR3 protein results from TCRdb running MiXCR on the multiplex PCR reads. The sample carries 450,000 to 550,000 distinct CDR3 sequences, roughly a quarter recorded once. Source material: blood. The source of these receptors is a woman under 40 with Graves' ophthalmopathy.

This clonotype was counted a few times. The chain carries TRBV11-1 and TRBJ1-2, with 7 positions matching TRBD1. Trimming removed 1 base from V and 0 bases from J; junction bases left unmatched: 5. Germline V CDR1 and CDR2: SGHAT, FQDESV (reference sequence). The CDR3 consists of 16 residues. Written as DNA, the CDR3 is TGTGCCAGCAGCTTAGGTGGGACAGTAGCTAACTATGGCTACACCTTC. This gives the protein CASSLGGTVANYGYTF.

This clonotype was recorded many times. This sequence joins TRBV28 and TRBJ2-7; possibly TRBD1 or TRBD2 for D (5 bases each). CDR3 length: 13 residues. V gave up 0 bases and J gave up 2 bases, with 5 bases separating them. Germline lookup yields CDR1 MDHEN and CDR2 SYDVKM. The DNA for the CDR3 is TGTGCCAGCAGTTTATGGGGGGCCTACGAGCAGTACTTC. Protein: CASSLWGAYEQYF.

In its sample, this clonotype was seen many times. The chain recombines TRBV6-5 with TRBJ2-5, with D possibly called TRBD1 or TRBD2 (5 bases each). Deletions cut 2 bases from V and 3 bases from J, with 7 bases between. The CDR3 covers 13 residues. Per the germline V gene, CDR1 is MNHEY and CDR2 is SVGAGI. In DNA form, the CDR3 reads TGTGCCAGCAGTTACGTGGGGGAAGAGACCCAGTACTTC. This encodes CASSYVGEETQYF.

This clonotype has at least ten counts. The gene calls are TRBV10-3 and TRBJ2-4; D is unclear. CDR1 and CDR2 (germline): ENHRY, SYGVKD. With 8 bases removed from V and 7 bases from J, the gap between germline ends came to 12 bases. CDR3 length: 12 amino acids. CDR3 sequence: CAIASDGNIQYF. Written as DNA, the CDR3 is TGTGCCATCGCGAGCGACGGCAACATTCAGTACTTC.

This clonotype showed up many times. CDR3 DNA: TGTGCCAGTAGTACTAGACAGGGTAGTACTGAAGCTTTCTTT. Its translation: CASSTRQGSTEAFF. The chain joins TRBV19 to TRBJ1-1, with TRBD1 identical over 7 bases. CDR3 size: 14 residues. V lost 4 bases, J lost 5 bases, and 7 bases stayed unmatched. CDR1 and CDR2 (germline): LNHDA, SQIVND (reference sequence). Full variable domain (missing parts from reference TRBV19 and TRBJ1-1): DGGITQSPKYLFRKEGQNVTLSCEQNLNHDAMYWYRQDPGQGLRLIYYSQIVNDFQKGDIAEGYSVSREKKESFPLTVTSAQKNPTAFYLCASSTRQGSTEAFFGQGTRLTVV.

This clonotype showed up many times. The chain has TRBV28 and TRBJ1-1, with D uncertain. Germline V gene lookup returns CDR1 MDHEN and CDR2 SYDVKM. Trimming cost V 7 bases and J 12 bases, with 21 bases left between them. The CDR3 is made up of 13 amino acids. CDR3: CASTRQVSVNSFF. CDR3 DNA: TGTGCCAGCACTCGCCAAGTTTCGGTAAATTCTTTCTTT.

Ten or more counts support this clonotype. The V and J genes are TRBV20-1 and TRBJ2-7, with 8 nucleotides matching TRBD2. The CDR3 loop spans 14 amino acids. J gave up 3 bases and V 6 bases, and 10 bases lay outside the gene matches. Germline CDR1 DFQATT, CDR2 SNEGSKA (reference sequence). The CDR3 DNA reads TGCAGTGCCAGACTGGGACTAGTAAACTACGAGCAGTACTTC. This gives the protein CSARLGLVNYEQYF.

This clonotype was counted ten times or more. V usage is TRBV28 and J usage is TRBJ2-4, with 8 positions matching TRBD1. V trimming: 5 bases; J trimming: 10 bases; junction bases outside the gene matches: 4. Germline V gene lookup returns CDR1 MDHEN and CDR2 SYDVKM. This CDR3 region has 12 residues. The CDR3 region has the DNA TGTGCCAGCAGTGGACAGGGTAATATTCAGTACTTC. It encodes CASSGQGNIQYF.

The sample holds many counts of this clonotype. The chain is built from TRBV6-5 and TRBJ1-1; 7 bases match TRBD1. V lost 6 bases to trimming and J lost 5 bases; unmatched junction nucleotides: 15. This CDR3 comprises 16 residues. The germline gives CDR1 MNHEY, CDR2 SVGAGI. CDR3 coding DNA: TGTGCCAGCAGCCACGACCCAGACAGGGTATGGACTGAAGCTTTCTTT. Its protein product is CASSHDPDRVWTEAFF.

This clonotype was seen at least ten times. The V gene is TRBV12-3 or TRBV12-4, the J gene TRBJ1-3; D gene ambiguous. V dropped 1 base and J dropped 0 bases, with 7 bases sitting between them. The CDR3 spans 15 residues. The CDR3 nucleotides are TGTGCCAGCAGTTTAGGGGCTTACTCTGGAAACACCATATATTTT. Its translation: CASSLGAYSGNTIYF.

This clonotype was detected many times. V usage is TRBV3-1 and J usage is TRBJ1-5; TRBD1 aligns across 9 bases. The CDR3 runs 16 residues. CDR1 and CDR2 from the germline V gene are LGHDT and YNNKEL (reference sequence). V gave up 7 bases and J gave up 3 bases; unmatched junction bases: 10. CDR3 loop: CASTSIGQGLNQPQHF. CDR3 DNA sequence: TGTGCCAGCACCTCCATTGGACAGGGGCTCAATCAGCCCCAGCATTTT.

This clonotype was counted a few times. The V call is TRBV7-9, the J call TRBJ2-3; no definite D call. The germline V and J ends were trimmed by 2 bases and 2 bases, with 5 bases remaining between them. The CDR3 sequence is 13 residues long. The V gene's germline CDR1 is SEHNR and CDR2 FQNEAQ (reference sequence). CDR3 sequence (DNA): TGTGCCAGCAGCTTACTAATCACAGATACGCAGTATTTT. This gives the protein CASSLLITDTQYF.

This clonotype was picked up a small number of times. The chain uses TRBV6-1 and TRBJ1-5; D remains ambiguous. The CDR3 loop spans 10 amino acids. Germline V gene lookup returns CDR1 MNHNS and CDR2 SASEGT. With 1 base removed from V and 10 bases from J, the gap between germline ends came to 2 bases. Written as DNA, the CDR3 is TGTGCCAGCAGTGAAGGTCCCCAGCATTTT. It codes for CASSEGPQHF.

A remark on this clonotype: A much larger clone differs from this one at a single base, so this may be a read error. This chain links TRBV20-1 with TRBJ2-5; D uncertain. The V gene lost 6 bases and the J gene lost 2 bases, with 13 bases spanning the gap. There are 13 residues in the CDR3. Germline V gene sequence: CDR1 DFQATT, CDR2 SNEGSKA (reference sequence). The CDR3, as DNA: TGCAGTGCCTACACAGAAGCGCAAGAGACCCAGTACTTC. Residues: CSAYTEAQETQYF.

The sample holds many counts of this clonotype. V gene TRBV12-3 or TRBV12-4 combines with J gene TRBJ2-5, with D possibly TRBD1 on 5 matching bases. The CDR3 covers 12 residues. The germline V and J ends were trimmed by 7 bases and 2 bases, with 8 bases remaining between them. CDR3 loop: CASTRQQETQYF. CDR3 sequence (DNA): TGTGCCAGCACCAGACAGCAAGAGACCCAGTACTTC.

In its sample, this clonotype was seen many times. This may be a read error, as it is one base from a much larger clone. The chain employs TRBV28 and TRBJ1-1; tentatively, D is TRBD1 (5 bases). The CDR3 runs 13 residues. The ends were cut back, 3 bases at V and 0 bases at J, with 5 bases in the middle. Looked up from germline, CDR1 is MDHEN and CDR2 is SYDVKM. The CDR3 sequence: CASSFRVNTEAFF. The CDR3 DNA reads TGTGCCAGCAGTTTCAGGGTGAACACTGAAGCTTTCTTT.

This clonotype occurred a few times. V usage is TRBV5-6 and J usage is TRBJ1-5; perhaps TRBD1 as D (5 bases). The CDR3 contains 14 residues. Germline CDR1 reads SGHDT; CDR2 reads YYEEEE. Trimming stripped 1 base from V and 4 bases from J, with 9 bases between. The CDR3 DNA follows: TGTGCCAGCAGCTTGAGGACAAGAAATCAGCCCCAGCATTTT. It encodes CASSLRTRNQPQHF.

CDR3 in DNA: TGTGCCAGCAGCTCCACCGGCTTTCAGCCCCAGCATTTT. Protein product: CASSSTGFQPQHF. The J gene is TRBJ1-5, the V gene TRBV11-2; D call uncertain. Per germline, CDR1 SGHAT and CDR2 FQNNGV. The CDR3 contains 13 residues. V was clipped by 4 bases and J by 6 bases, with 10 bases between them.

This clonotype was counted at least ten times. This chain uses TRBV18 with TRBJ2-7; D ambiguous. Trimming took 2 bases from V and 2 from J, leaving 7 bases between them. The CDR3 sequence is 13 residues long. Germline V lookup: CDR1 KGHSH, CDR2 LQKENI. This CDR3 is CASSPAQPYEQYF. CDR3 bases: TGTGCCAGCTCACCAGCTCAGCCCTACGAGCAGTACTTC.

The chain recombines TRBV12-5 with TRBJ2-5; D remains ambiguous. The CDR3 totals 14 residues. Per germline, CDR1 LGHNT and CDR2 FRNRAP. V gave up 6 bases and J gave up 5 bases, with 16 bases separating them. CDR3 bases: TGTGCTAGTGGGCCCGGGTCAGAAGGGGAGACCCAGTACTTC. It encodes CASGPGSEGETQYF.

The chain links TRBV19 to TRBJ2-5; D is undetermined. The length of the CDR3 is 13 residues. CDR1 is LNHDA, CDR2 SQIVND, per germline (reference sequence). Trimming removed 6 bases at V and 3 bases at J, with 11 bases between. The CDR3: CASSDNREETQYF. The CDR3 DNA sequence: TGTGCCAGTAGCGATAACCGAGAAGAGACCCAGTACTTC.

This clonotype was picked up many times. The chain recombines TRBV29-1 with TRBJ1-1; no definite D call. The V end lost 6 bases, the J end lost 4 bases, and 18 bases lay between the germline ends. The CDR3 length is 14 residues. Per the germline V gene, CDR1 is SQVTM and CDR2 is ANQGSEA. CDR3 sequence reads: CSVVASGLSTEAFF. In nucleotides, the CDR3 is TGCAGCGTCGTAGCTTCTGGGTTGAGCACTGAAGCTTTCTTT. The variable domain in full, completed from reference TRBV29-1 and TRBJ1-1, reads SAVISQKPSRDICQRGTSLTIQCQVDSQVTMMFWYRQQPGQSLTLIATANQGSEATYESGFVIDKFPISRPNLTFSTLTVSNMSPEDSSIYLCSVVASGLSTEAFFGQGTRLTVV.

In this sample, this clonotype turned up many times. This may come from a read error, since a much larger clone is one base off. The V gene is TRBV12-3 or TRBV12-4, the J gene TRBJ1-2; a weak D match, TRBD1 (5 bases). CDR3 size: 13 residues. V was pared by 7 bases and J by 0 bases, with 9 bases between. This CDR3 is CASTSTANYGYTF. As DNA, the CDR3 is TGTGCCAGCACCTCGACAGCTAACTATGGCTACACCTTC.